Below, 20 T cell receptor beta chains from the same sample are listed, as sequenced in a study of blood T cell repertoires in COVID-19. The repertoire was sequenced with immunoSEQ multiplex PCR; TCRdb's copy has only in-frame clones and lacks some. The table shows some 240,000 clones, with approximately 89% occurring only once. The sample consisted of PBMCs or T cells enriched from blood (not recorded which). The receptor source for this set is a woman in her thirties or forties who had been exposed to COVID-19.

V and J are TRBV2 and TRBJ2-5, with a weak D call TRBD2 (7 bases). Germline CDR1 is SNHLY and CDR2 is FYNNEI. This CDR3 comprises 14 residues. V gave up 3 bases and J gave up 5 bases, with 13 bases separating them. The CDR3 nucleotides read TGTGCCAGCAGTGAGGGGGGGGCGAGGGAGACCCAGTACTTC. Protein: CASSEGGARETQYF. The full variable domain, with the rest looked up from reference TRBV2 and TRBJ2-5, is EPEVTQTPSHQVTQMGQEVILRCVPISNHLYFYWYRQILGQKVEFLVSFYNNEISEKSEIFDDQFSVERPDGSNFTLKIRSTKLEDSAMYFCASSEGGARETQYFGPGTRLLVL.

The genes are TRBV9 and TRBJ1-4; 9 bases are shared with TRBD1. The V gene's germline CDR1 is SGDLS and CDR2 YYNGEE. Trimming cost V 4 bases and J 0 bases; bases outside gene matches: 10. There are 18 residues in the CDR3. In nucleotides, the CDR3 is TGTGCCAGCAGCCTAACCGGGACAGGGCTCACAACTAATGAAAAACTGTTTTTT. Translated, it gives CASSLTGTGLTTNEKLFF.

V and J are TRBV13 and TRBJ2-5; 8 bases line up with TRBD2. The CDR3 covers 14 residues. V lost 4 bases to trimming and J lost 4 bases; unmatched junction nucleotides: 5. Looked up from germline, CDR1 is PRHDT and CDR2 is FYEKMQ (reference sequence). The CDR3 loop is CASSSGGGRETQYF. CDR3 bases: TGTGCCAGCAGCTCGGGCGGGGGGCGAGAGACCCAGTACTTC.

This chain connects TRBV5-5 to TRBJ1-2; TRBD1 is a possible D gene (5 bases). There are 13 residues in the CDR3. Trimming removed 3 bases at V and 7 bases at J, with 13 bases between. The germline CDR1 and CDR2 sequences are SGHKS and YYEKEE (reference sequence). The CDR3 loop is CASSYRDSTGYTF. CDR3 bases: TGTGCCAGCAGCTACCGGGACTCAACTGGCTACACCTTC.

This clone was seen once. The junction does not match germline at one end; this may be a read error. The chain links TRBV14 to TRBJ1-2; the D gene is possibly TRBD1 (6 bases). Germline lookup yields CDR1 SGHDN and CDR2 FVKESK. There are 11 residues in the CDR3. The CDR3 bases are TGTGCCAGCAGCCAAAGGGACAAGCCTCACTTC. Residues: CASSQRDKPHF.

V gene TRBV19 combines with J gene TRBJ1-4; TRBD1 matches 10 bases. This CDR3 has 14 amino acids. Germline V gene data show CDR1 as LNHDA and CDR2 as SQIVND (reference sequence). J lost 8 bases, V lost 5 bases, and 5 bases had no gene match. The CDR3 sequence is CASSLGQGTEKLFF. The CDR3 coding sequence is TGTGCCAGTAGTTTGGGACAGGGGACAGAAAAACTGTTTTTT.

The gene calls are TRBV7-9 and TRBJ1-2; D gene ambiguous. Germline V gene data show CDR1 as SEHNR and CDR2 as FQNEAQ (reference sequence). The germline V and J ends were trimmed by 2 bases and 4 bases, with 20 bases remaining between them. This CDR3 spans 17 amino acids. This CDR3 is CASSLWVPGPEGYGYTF. For the CDR3, the DNA is TGTGCCAGCAGCTTATGGGTACCGGGCCCGGAGGGCTATGGCTACACCTTC.

This clone was observed a single time. This chain connects TRBV6-2 or TRBV6-3 to TRBJ1-6, with D perhaps TRBD1 (5 bases). Trimming removed 0 bases from V and 9 bases from J, with 21 bases in between. CDR3 length equals 18 residues. Per the germline V gene, CDR1 is MNHEY and CDR2 is SVGEGT. The CDR3 protein is CASSYSAGGGRWFSPLHF. DNA of the CDR3: TGTGCCAGCAGTTACTCGGCTGGGGGAGGGAGGTGGTTTTCACCCCTCCACTTT.

The rearrangement uses TRBV3-1 (or the pseudogene TRBV3-2) and TRBJ1-1; the D gene is possibly TRBD1 (5 bases). The germline V and J ends were trimmed by 2 bases and 1 base, with 17 bases remaining between them. This CDR3 comprises 17 residues. The germline CDR1 and CDR2 sequences are LGHDT and YNNKEL (reference sequence). The CDR3 nucleotides are TGTGCCAGCAGCCAACCCCCCCTAAAGACAGAGAACACTGAAGCTTTCTTT. Its protein product is CASSQPPLKTENTEAFF.

The chain is built from TRBV9 and TRBJ2-4, with D maybe TRBD2 (6 bases). The ends were cut back, 2 bases at V and 9 bases at J, with 15 bases in the middle. Germline V gene lookup returns CDR1 SGDLS and CDR2 YYNGEE. The CDR3 loop spans 14 amino acids. The CDR3 sequence is CASSVDEAEGIQYF. The CDR3 region has the DNA TGTGCCAGCAGCGTCGACGAGGCGGAGGGCATTCAGTACTTC.

The chain couples TRBV19 to TRBJ2-6; no clear D. Germline values: CDR1 LNHDA, CDR2 SQIVND (reference sequence). V was pared by 7 bases and J by 4 bases, with 14 bases between. The CDR3 is 15 amino acids. The DNA for the CDR3 is TGTGCCAGTACTCCCGGTCCATCCGGGGCCAACGTCCTGACTTTC. It encodes CASTPGPSGANVLTF.

In nucleotides, the CDR3 is TGTGCCAGCAGCCCACCCGCATCGGTGATGGAGACCCAGTACTTC. Translated: CASSPPASVMETQYF. This chain joins TRBV7-9 and TRBJ2-5; no clear D gene. Germline V gives CDR1 SEHNR, CDR2 FQNEAQ (reference sequence). V was clipped by 5 bases and J by 5 bases, with 18 bases between them. This CDR3 spans 15 amino acids. Filled out from reference TRBV7-9 and TRBJ2-5, the complete variable domain reads DTGVSQNPRHKITKRGQNVTFRCDPISEHNRLYWYRQTLGQGPEFLTYFQNEAQLEKSRLLSDRFSAERPKGSFSTLEIQRTEQGDSAMYLCASSPPASVMETQYFGPGTRLLVL.

V and J are TRBV2 and TRBJ1-2, with D perhaps matching TRBD1 (6 bases). Germline CDR1 reads SNHLY; CDR2 reads FYNNEI. V gave up 5 bases and J gave up 2 bases, with 9 bases separating them. The CDR3 totals 13 residues. The CDR3 here is CASSKQGNYGYTF. Here the CDR3 DNA reads TGTGCCAGCAGTAAACAGGGAAACTATGGCTACACCTTC. Looking up the rest from reference TRBV2 and TRBJ1-2 gives the full variable domain: EPEVTQTPSHQVTQMGQEVILRCVPISNHLYFYWYRQILGQKVEFLVSFYNNEISEKSEIFDDQFSVERPDGSNFTLKIRSTKLEDSAMYFCASSKQGNYGYTFGSGTRLTVV.

V usage is TRBV29-1 and J usage is TRBJ1-2, with unresolved D. Germline V lookup: CDR1 SQVTM, CDR2 ANQGSEA. The CDR3 length is 13 residues. Between the trimmed V and J ends, which lost 3 bases and 7 bases, there was a span of 15 bases. Written as DNA, the CDR3 is TGCAGCGTTGATTTTGCTGGGCTGGGTGGCTACACCTTC. Residues: CSVDFAGLGGYTF.

V is TRBV28 and J is TRBJ1-1; perhaps TRBD1 as D (6 bases). The CDR3 length is 13 residues. Trimming shortened V by 7 bases and J by 4 bases, and 13 bases separated the two germline ends. The V gene's germline CDR1 is MDHEN and CDR2 SYDVKM. The CDR3 DNA is TGTGCCAGCAACCCCGTAGGGGGCACTGAAGCTTTCTTT. Amino acids: CASNPVGGTEAFF.

This rearrangement joins TRBV24-1 to TRBJ2-1, with D unclear. The CDR3 totals 11 residues. Germline V gene data show CDR1 as KGHDR and CDR2 as SFDVKD. Trimming removed 4 bases at V and 8 bases at J, with 5 bases between. The CDR3 sequence: CATSDSYEQFF. The CDR3 DNA follows: TGTGCCACCAGTGACAGTTATGAGCAGTTCTTC.

V usage is TRBV7-2 and J usage is TRBJ2-1; D call uncertain. V was trimmed by 1 base and J by 7 bases, leaving 8 bases between them. This CDR3 has 13 amino acids. Germline CDR1 and CDR2: SGHTA and FQGNSA. Written as DNA, the CDR3 is TGTGCCAGCAGCTTAGGTTTCAGAAATGAGCAGTTCTTC. Encoded protein: CASSLGFRNEQFF.

The gene calls are TRBV6-1 and TRBJ1-6; D unresolved. Germline lookup yields CDR1 MNHNS and CDR2 SASEGT. The ends were cut back, 1 base at V and 0 bases at J, with 10 bases in the middle. The CDR3 sequence is 17 residues long. Here the CDR3 reads CASSEDRISSYNSPLHF. For the CDR3, the DNA is TGTGCCAGCAGTGAAGACAGAATAAGCTCCTATAATTCACCCCTCCACTTT.

The rearrangement links TRBV24-1 to TRBJ1-1; tentatively, D is TRBD1 (5 bases). Germline loops: CDR1 KGHDR, CDR2 SFDVKD. CDR3 size: 14 residues. Trimming removed 4 bases at V and 2 bases at J, with 10 bases between. The DNA for the CDR3 is TGTGCCACCAGTGAAGCAGGGACTAACACTGAAGCTTTCTTT. It codes for CATSEAGTNTEAFF.

The chain links TRBV7-3 to TRBJ2-3; D is perhaps TRBD2 (5 bases). This CDR3 has 14 amino acids. The germline V gene encodes CDR1 SGHTA and CDR2 FQGTGA. V was pared by 5 bases and J by 6 bases, with 15 bases between. CDR3 in amino acids: CASSTRTARDTQYF. For the CDR3, the DNA is TGTGCCAGCAGCACGCGGACTGCCAGGGATACGCAGTATTTT.